This passage covers 27 T cell receptor beta chains from one sample sequenced in a study of cytomegalovirus exposure and HLA in healthy donors. In the PCR, 60 Vbeta and 13 Jbeta primers were used. This table comes from immunoSEQ multiplex PCR, and its TCRdb copy is limited to in-frame clones, with some not included. The data contain roughly 220,000 clones, 55% to 75% of them singletons. The sequenced sample was PBMCs. The receptor source for this set is a man in his forties in good health and CMV-seropositive.

The chain has TRBV7-2 and TRBJ1-1, with D possibly being TRBD1 (5 bases). V dropped 5 bases and J dropped 1 base, with 17 bases sitting between them. The germline CDR1 and CDR2 sequences are SGHTA and FQGNSA. The CDR3 extends over 16 amino acids. CDR3 residues: CASSRNPGGANTEAFF. CDR3 coding DNA: TGTGCCAGCAGCAGAAACCCTGGAGGGGCGAACACTGAAGCTTTCTTT.

J is TRBJ2-1 and V is TRBV20-1; D might be TRBD2 (6 bases). This CDR3 comprises 11 residues. Trimming removed 6 bases from V and 7 bases from J, with 10 bases in between. From germline, CDR1 is DFQATT and CDR2 SNEGSKA (reference sequence). The CDR3 here is CSASGVNEQFF. CDR3 DNA sequence: TGCAGTGCCTCGGGGGTGAATGAGCAGTTCTTC.

Regarding this clone: Relative to the germline gene, one junction end is altered; a read error may explain this. This chain connects TRBV5-1 to TRBJ2-7; D is unresolved. This CDR3 region has 18 residues. CDR1 is SGHRS, CDR2 YFSETQ, per germline. The CDR3 region is CANSLRPGMLPSSYEQYF. In DNA form, the CDR3 reads TGCGCCAACAGCTTGCGGCCCGGAATGCTCCCTAGCTCCTACGAGCAGTACTTC.

There are a few counts of this clone. The chain has TRBV6-5 and TRBJ1-1; 8 nucleotides match TRBD1. V trimming: 4 bases; J trimming: 1 base; junction bases outside the gene matches: 8. Germline V gene sequence: CDR1 MNHEY, CDR2 SVGAGI. CDR3 size: 16 residues. CDR3 coding DNA: TGTGCCAGCAGTTTTCGGACAGGGCATTCGAACACTGAAGCTTTCTTT. Residues: CASSFRTGHSNTEAFF.

This chain uses TRBV7-9 with TRBJ2-4, with D unclear. The CDR3 has 14 amino acids. Trimming removed 3 bases at V and 0 bases at J, with 6 bases between. Looked up from germline, CDR1 is SEHNR and CDR2 is FQNEAQ (reference sequence). DNA for the CDR3: TGTGCCAGCAGCTTTCCCGGAGCCAAAAACATTCAGTACTTC. It translates to CASSFPGAKNIQYF.

This clone was seen a handful of times. The rearrangement joins TRBV5-1 to TRBJ1-1; 7 bases agree with TRBD1. CDR1 SGHRS and CDR2 YFSETQ come from the germline V gene. The CDR3 is made up of 16 amino acids. V shed 5 bases, J shed 1 base, and the junction held 11 bases outside the gene matches. DNA of the CDR3: TGCGCCAGCAGGCGGACAGGTCCGGCAGGGAACACTGAAGCTTTCTTT. Translated: CASRRTGPAGNTEAFF. Full variable domain (missing parts from reference TRBV5-1 and TRBJ1-1): KAGVTQTPRYLIKTRGQQVTLSCSPISGHRSVSWYQQTPGQGLQFLFEYFSETQRNKGNFPGRFSGRQFSNSRSEMNVSTLELGDSALYLCASRRTGPAGNTEAFFGQGTRLTVV.

The CDR3 loop reads CASSLVSMAGANVLTF. The CDR3 region has the DNA TGTGCCAGCAGCTTAGTTTCTATGGCTGGGGCCAACGTCCTGACTTTC. V gene TRBV7-2 combines with J gene TRBJ2-6; D not resolved. Germline V gene lookup returns CDR1 SGHTA and CDR2 FQGNSA. The CDR3 totals 16 residues. V dropped 1 base and J dropped 2 bases, with 9 bases sitting between them.

The V gene is TRBV10-2, the J gene TRBJ1-2; 8 bases match TRBD1. The CDR3 totals 15 residues. J was trimmed by 4 bases and V by 5 bases; bases with no gene match: 9. The V gene's germline CDR1 is WSHSY and CDR2 SAAADI. The CDR3 loop is CASSPDRDWLYGYTF. The CDR3, as DNA: TGCGCCAGCAGTCCGGACAGGGATTGGCTCTATGGCTACACCTTC.

V and J are TRBV5-1 and TRBJ2-2, with TRBD2 matching 7 bases. The CDR3 extends over 13 amino acids. Losses at the gene ends were 3 bases for V and 14 bases for J; bases not matched to a gene: 10. The germline CDR1 and CDR2 sequences are SGHRS and YFSETQ. The CDR3 spells CASSSTGGAGLFF. DNA of the CDR3: TGCGCCAGCAGCTCGACGGGAGGAGCCGGTCTGTTTTTT.

The chain combines TRBV6-6 with TRBJ1-3; no clear D. Trimming stripped 4 bases from V and 4 bases from J, with 17 bases between. The germline V gene has CDR1 MNHNY and CDR2 SVGAGI (reference sequence). This CDR3 region has 16 residues. CDR3 bases: TGTGCCAGCAGTTCCCCCGGGGAGGCTCGCGGAAACACCATATATTTT. Translation gives CASSSPGEARGNTIYF.

The chain is built from TRBV15 and TRBJ1-1; 8 nucleotides align to TRBD1. Germline V gene sequence: CDR1 LNHNV, CDR2 YYDKDF (reference sequence). The V and J ends lost 1 base and 6 bases, in that order; junction bases with no gene match: 13. There are 17 residues in the CDR3. CDR3 loop: CATSRVALTGVNSEAFF. DNA for the CDR3: TGTGCCACCAGCAGAGTTGCCTTGACAGGGGTAAACTCTGAAGCTTTCTTT.

The chain uses TRBV5-1 and TRBJ2-2; D is ambiguous. The CDR3 covers 15 residues. Germline V gene data show CDR1 as SGHRS and CDR2 as YFSETQ. Deletions cut 0 bases from V and 4 bases from J, with 10 bases between. Here the CDR3 reads CASSLGSSGTGELFF. For the CDR3, the DNA is TGCGCCAGCAGCTTGGGAAGTTCGGGCACCGGGGAGCTGTTTTTT.

CDR3 DNA sequence: TGTGCCAGCAGCTCCGGGGGAGGGCACTATGGCTACACCTTC. It encodes CASSSGGGHYGYTF. V gene TRBV9 combines with J gene TRBJ1-2; TRBD1 might be the D (5 bases). V lost 4 bases and J 3 bases, leaving 13 bases between the germline ends. This CDR3 is 14 amino acids long. CDR1 SGDLS and CDR2 YYNGEE come from the germline V gene. The whole variable domain, remainder taken from reference TRBV9 and TRBJ1-2, is DSGVTQTPKHLITATGQRVTLRCSPRSGDLSVYWYQQSLDQGLQFLIQYYNGEERAKGNILERFSAQQFPDLHSELNLSSLELGDSALYFCASSSGGGHYGYTFGSGTRLTVV.

The chain links TRBV6-1 to TRBJ1-1; TRBD1 is a possible D gene (6 bases). CDR1 MNHNS and CDR2 SASEGT come from the germline V gene. The CDR3 totals 15 residues. Trimming cost V 2 bases and J 1 base, with 11 bases left between them. The CDR3 region has the DNA TGTGCCAGCAGTGAATGGGGCAGGGGGAACACTGAAGCTTTCTTT. It specifies CASSEWGRGNTEAFF.

V gene TRBV9 combines with J gene TRBJ1-1; 9 bases agree with TRBD1. CDR1 is SGDLS, CDR2 YYNGEE, per germline. The CDR3 runs to 15 residues. Losses at the gene ends were 3 bases for V and 5 bases for J; bases not matched to a gene: 8. The CDR3 region is CASSARQGEGTEAFF. Here the CDR3 DNA reads TGTGCCAGCAGCGCAAGACAGGGGGAGGGTACTGAAGCTTTCTTT. The variable domain in full, completed from reference TRBV9 and TRBJ1-1, reads DSGVTQTPKHLITATGQRVTLRCSPRSGDLSVYWYQQSLDQGLQFLIQYYNGEERAKGNILERFSAQQFPDLHSELNLSSLELGDSALYFCASSARQGEGTEAFFGQGTRLTVV.

The chain recombines TRBV11-3 with TRBJ1-6; 7 bases agree with TRBD1. This CDR3 comprises 16 residues. V was pared by 1 base and J by 6 bases, with 6 bases of the junction left unmatched. Per the germline V gene, CDR1 is SGHNT and CDR2 is YENEEA. The CDR3 protein is CASSLGRDRPNSPLHF. Written as DNA, the CDR3 is TGTGCCAGCAGCTTAGGACGGGACAGACCTAATTCACCCCTCCACTTT.

About this clone itself: The sample carries other DNA sequences with the same CDR3. The chain has TRBV6-5 and TRBJ1-2, with a possible D match to TRBD1 (5 bases). V was cut by 2 bases and J by 2 bases, with 6 bases left in between. The CDR3 runs to 13 residues. Germline V gene sequence: CDR1 MNHEY, CDR2 SVGAGI. The CDR3 loop reads CASSYDSNYGYTF. Written as DNA, the CDR3 is TGTGCCAGCAGTTACGACAGCAACTATGGCTACACCTTC.

This chain connects TRBV5-1 to TRBJ1-1; D not certain. Germline CDR1 SGHRS, CDR2 YFSETQ. The CDR3 extends over 15 amino acids. Trimming removed 2 bases at V and 8 bases at J, with 19 bases between. The CDR3 spells CASSFRVPKGTEAFF. DNA of the CDR3: TGCGCCAGCAGCTTTCGGGTGCCCAAAGGTACGGAAGCTTTCTTT.

This sequence joins TRBV18 and TRBJ1-2; weak D call: TRBD1 (5 bases). CDR1 is KGHSH, CDR2 LQKENI, per germline. V was pared by 6 bases and J by 4 bases, with 18 bases between. The CDR3 is 15 amino acids. The chain's CDR3 is CASSVTRGGGYGYTF. The CDR3 DNA sequence: TGTGCCAGCTCTGTCACACGGGGGGGTGGCTATGGCTACACCTTC.

This clone showed up just a few times. The chain uses TRBV29-1 and TRBJ2-2; a possible D gene is TRBD1 (5 bases). The CDR3 length is 11 residues. CDR1 and CDR2 (germline): SQVTM, ANQGSEA. Deletions cut 7 bases from V and 6 bases from J, with 9 bases between. CDR3 sequence (DNA): TGCAGCGGATCAGGGTCCGGGGAGCTGTTTTTT. It is translated as CSGSGSGELFF.

Points on this clone: Distinct nucleotide sequences in the sample also encode this CDR3. The chain has TRBV19 and TRBJ1-5, with TRBD1 identical over 9 bases. The CDR3 consists of 14 residues. CDR1 is LNHDA and CDR2 is SQIVND in the germline V gene (reference sequence). After removal of 4 bases from V and 5 bases from J, the junction contained 3 bases not matched to a gene. The CDR3 here is CASSTQGAYQPQHF. The CDR3 coding sequence is TGTGCCAGTAGTACACAGGGGGCCTATCAGCCCCAGCATTTT.

The chain combines TRBV27 with TRBJ2-5; a weak D match, TRBD1 (5 bases). The CDR3 has 15 amino acids. Deletions cut 2 bases from V and 4 bases from J, with 14 bases between. Germline loops: CDR1 MNHEY, CDR2 SMNVEV (reference sequence). This CDR3 is CASSLGALGSETQYF. DNA of the CDR3: TGTGCCAGCAGTTTAGGGGCCCTGGGATCAGAGACCCAGTACTTC.

The rearrangement joins TRBV6-4 to TRBJ1-1, with TRBD1 identical over 7 bases. V shed 6 bases, J shed 6 bases, and the junction held 7 bases outside the gene matches. CDR1 is MRHNA and CDR2 is SNTAGT in the germline V gene. The CDR3 length is 13 residues. The CDR3 sequence: CASRAQGGAEAFF. The CDR3 DNA reads as TGTGCCAGCAGGGCGCAGGGGGGAGCTGAAGCTTTCTTT.

This clone showed up just a few times. The genes are TRBV6-6 and TRBJ1-1, with TRBD1 as a possible D gene (5 bases). V was trimmed by 2 bases and J by 4 bases, leaving 11 bases between them. CDR3 length equals 14 residues. Germline loops: CDR1 MNHNY, CDR2 SVGAGI (reference sequence). The CDR3: CASSYILGGTEAFF. The CDR3 DNA is TGTGCCAGCAGTTACATTTTGGGGGGCACTGAAGCTTTCTTT.

This clone occurred a few times. CDR3 amino acids: CASSPPQGPYEQYF. The DNA for the CDR3 is TGTGCCAGCAGTCCGCCCCAGGGCCCCTACGAGCAGTACTTC. The V gene is TRBV27, the J gene TRBJ2-7; D is possibly TRBD1 (5 bases). V was shortened by 5 bases and J by 2 bases, with 13 bases between the two germline ends. CDR3 length: 14 amino acids. In germline, CDR1 is MNHEY, CDR2 SMNVEV (reference sequence).

This clone was counted a single time. The chain combines TRBV5-1 with TRBJ2-1; 13 bases are a match to TRBD2. The CDR3 runs to 17 residues. Germline CDR1 SGHRS, CDR2 YFSETQ. J lost 7 bases, V lost 4 bases, and 11 bases had no gene match. CDR3 sequence (DNA): TGCGCCAGCAGCCAGCTCCGACTAGCGGGGGGCCTGAATGAGCAGTTCTTC. It is translated as CASSQLRLAGGLNEQFF.

This clone was counted a few times. The chain is built from TRBV4-1 and TRBJ2-7; no reliable D call. The V gene's germline CDR1 is MGHRA and CDR2 YSYEKL. This CDR3 region has 15 residues. V lost 0 bases and J 0 bases, leaving 9 bases between the germline ends. The CDR3 here is CASSQDLGFSYEQYF. In DNA form, the CDR3 reads TGCGCCAGCAGCCAAGATCTCGGTTTCTCCTACGAGCAGTACTTC.